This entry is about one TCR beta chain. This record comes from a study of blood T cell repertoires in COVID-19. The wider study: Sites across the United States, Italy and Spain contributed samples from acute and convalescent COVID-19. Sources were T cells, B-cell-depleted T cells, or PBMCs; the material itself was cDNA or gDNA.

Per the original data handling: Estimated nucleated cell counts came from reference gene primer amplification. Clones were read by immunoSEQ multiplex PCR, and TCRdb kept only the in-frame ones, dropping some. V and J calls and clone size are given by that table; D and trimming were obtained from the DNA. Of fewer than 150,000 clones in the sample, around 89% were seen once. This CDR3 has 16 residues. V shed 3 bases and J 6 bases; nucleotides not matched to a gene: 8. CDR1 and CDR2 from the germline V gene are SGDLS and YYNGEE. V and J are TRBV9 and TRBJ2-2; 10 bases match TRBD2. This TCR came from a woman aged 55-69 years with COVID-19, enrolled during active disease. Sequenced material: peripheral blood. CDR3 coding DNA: TGTGCCAGCAGCGGATTTAGCGGGGGGTTGTCCGGGGAGCTGTTTTTT. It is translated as CASSGFSGGLSGELFF.